These 25 T cell receptor beta chains were sequenced from one sample in a study of T cell repertoires in cytomegalovirus infection. TCRdb re-derived calls from the reads in MiXCR, one entry per CDR3 protein. The sample holds around 440,000 distinct CDR3 sequences; over 9% are singletons and the top ten take approximately 10%. The specimen was PBMCs. Receptors were obtained from a human donor in good health (CMV status not recorded). Some clones in this sample may be carry-over from other donors' samples.

This clonotype appeared a few times. The chain links TRBV20-1 to TRBJ1-5, with D possibly being TRBD1 (5 bases). Germline values: CDR1 DFQATT, CDR2 SNEGSKA (reference sequence). CDR3 length: 17 residues. V lost 1 base and J 1 base, leaving 17 bases between the germline ends. CDR3 amino acids: CSARGGRLRASNQPQHF. The DNA for the CDR3 is TGCAGTGCTAGAGGGGGGAGACTCAGAGCGAGCAATCAGCCCCAGCATTTT.

The table lists this clonotype with many counts. This chain uses TRBV7-6 with TRBJ2-5, with a possible D match to TRBD2 (5 bases). V lost 4 bases and J 4 bases, leaving 13 bases between the germline ends. This CDR3 contains 14 residues. Germline values: CDR1 SGHVS, CDR2 FNYEAQ. CDR3 protein: CASSSNSGIETQYF. CDR3 DNA: TGTGCCAGCAGCTCTAACTCGGGAATAGAGACCCAGTACTTC.

This clonotype has a handful of counts. V gene TRBV9 combines with J gene TRBJ1-1; tentatively, D is TRBD1 (6 bases). Germline CDR1 and CDR2: SGDLS and YYNGEE. V lost 3 bases, J lost 2 bases, and 14 bases lay in between. The CDR3 is made up of 15 amino acids. The CDR3 reads CASSAGGRQNTEAFF. CDR3 DNA: TGTGCCAGCAGCGCGGGGGGCAGACAAAACACTGAAGCTTTCTTT.

This clonotype was seen ten or more times. The chain joins TRBV30 to TRBJ2-2; no definite D call. Germline V gives CDR1 GTSNPN, CDR2 SVGIG (reference sequence). The CDR3 has 12 amino acids. The V end was cut by 0 bases, the J end by 6 bases, with 5 bases between. The DNA for the CDR3 is TGTGCCTGGAGTGTATTGCCCGGGGAGCTGTTTTTT. This encodes CAWSVLPGELFF.

This clonotype was seen repeatedly, ten times or more. The rearrangement links TRBV6-1 to TRBJ1-5, with D unresolved. V was pared by 7 bases and J by 0 bases, with 10 bases between. Per the germline V gene, CDR1 is MNHNS and CDR2 is SASEGT. The CDR3 loop spans 14 amino acids. This chain's CDR3 is CASTPVYSNQPQHF. The CDR3 nucleotides are TGTGCCAGCACCCCAGTCTATAGCAATCAGCCCCAGCATTTT.

The CDR3 here is CASSLAGGPKDTQYF. CDR3 nucleotide sequence: TGTGCCAGCAGTTTAGCGGGAGGGCCTAAAGATACGCAGTATTTT. The chain has TRBV28 and TRBJ2-3; 9 nucleotides line up with TRBD2. V was clipped by 2 bases and J by 5 bases; unmatched bases: 5. Germline loops: CDR1 MDHEN, CDR2 SYDVKM. The length of the CDR3 is 15 residues.

This clonotype showed up just once. A much larger clone differs from this one at a single base, so this may be a read error. V usage is TRBV7-4 and J usage is TRBJ2-7; 7 nucleotides align to TRBD2. CDR3 length: 15 residues. J was trimmed by 8 bases and V by 5 bases; bases with no gene match: 15. Per the germline V gene, CDR1 is SGHVT and CDR2 is SQSDAQ. This CDR3 is CASSPTPVGGYQQYF. CDR3 bases: TGTGCCAGCAGCCCCACCCCCGTGGGGGGGTACCAGCAGTACTTC.

The sample holds many counts of this clonotype. V and J are TRBV29-1 and TRBJ1-1; D possibly corresponds to TRBD1 (5 bases). The V end lost 4 bases, the J end lost 0 bases, and 12 bases lay between the germline ends. This CDR3 is 14 amino acids long. Germline V gives CDR1 SQVTM, CDR2 ANQGSEA. The CDR3 nucleotides are TGCAGCGTTGGGTCGTCGGGGGTGAACACTGAAGCTTTCTTT. It translates to CSVGSSGVNTEAFF.

In this sample, this clonotype turned up many times. The chain employs TRBV6-6 and TRBJ2-1; tentatively, D is TRBD2 (5 bases). This CDR3 spans 15 amino acids. CDR1 is MNHNY, CDR2 SVGAGI, per germline (reference sequence). The V end lost 3 bases, the J end lost 6 bases, and 15 bases lay between the germline ends. The DNA of the CDR3 is TGTGCCAGCAGTTATCGGCCCGAGGCGGGCAATGAGCAGTTCTTC. It translates to CASSYRPEAGNEQFF.

This clonotype was found a few times. This chain joins TRBV13 and TRBJ2-1; D may match TRBD1 or TRBD2 (5 bases each). CDR1 and CDR2 (germline): PRHDT, FYEKMQ (reference sequence). CDR3 length: 15 residues. The V end lost 2 bases, the J end lost 9 bases, and 17 bases lay between the germline ends. CDR3 in DNA: TGTGCCAGCAGCTTAATAGGCCCCGGGGCCGGTGAGCAGTTCTTC. The encoded protein is CASSLIGPGAGEQFF.

This clonotype was counted at least ten times. The chain links TRBV7-8 to TRBJ2-2; D may be TRBD2 (5 bases). V was clipped by 5 bases and J by 5 bases, with 18 bases between them. The CDR3 consists of 16 residues. Looked up from germline, CDR1 is SGHVS and CDR2 is FQNEAQ. The CDR3 DNA is TGTGCCAGCAGCAGAGCGAGGGCGACGGGGACCGGGGAGCTGTTTTTT. It yields the protein CASSRARATGTGELFF.

In its sample, this clonotype was seen many times. This chain connects TRBV9 to TRBJ2-3; the match to TRBD2 covers 9 bases. The CDR3 length is 16 residues. The V and J ends lost 3 bases and 0 bases, in that order; junction bases with no gene match: 5. Looked up from germline, CDR1 is SGDLS and CDR2 is YYNGEE. Written as DNA, the CDR3 is TGTGCCAGCAGCGAGCGGGGGGCTAGCAGCACAGATACGCAGTATTTT. It specifies CASSERGASSTDTQYF.

On this clonotype: A read error may be the cause here, since a much bigger clone is one base away. The missing conserved phenylalanine or tryptophan at the end of this CDR3 makes a read error likely. The CDR3 DNA reads TGTGCCAGCATGTTGTCCTGGGGCTACACCCTC. It yields the protein CASMLSWGYTL. The V call is TRBV6-5, the J call TRBJ1-2; no definite D call. V lost 7 bases and J lost 8, with 11 bases in between. Germline lookup yields CDR1 MNHEY and CDR2 SVGAGI. This CDR3 comprises 11 residues.

This clonotype has at least ten counts. This chain uses TRBV5-1 with TRBJ2-2; TRBD1 aligns across 7 bases. Germline assignment: CDR1 SGHRS and CDR2 YFSETQ. The trim removed 4 bases at V and 0 bases at J, leaving 18 bases unmatched. There are 20 residues in the CDR3. CDR3 sequence (DNA): TGCGCCAGCAGCCCCCGGGACAGATTCCTCGCTTCCTCGAACACCGGGGAGCTGTTTTTT. Protein sequence: CASSPRDRFLASSNTGELFF.

In this sample, this clonotype turned up many times. The rearrangement uses TRBV7-9 and TRBJ2-1; 12 bases align to TRBD2. The V gene's germline CDR1 is SEHNR and CDR2 FQNEAQ (reference sequence). The CDR3 runs to 15 residues. The V gene end was trimmed by 5 bases and the J gene end by 15 bases; junction bases not matched to a gene: 14. CDR3 amino acids: CASSPPVTSGRSLFF. The CDR3 DNA reads as TGTGCCAGCAGCCCCCCTGTAACTAGCGGGAGGAGTCTGTTCTTC.

This clonotype was found a few times. The chain couples TRBV6-5 to TRBJ1-2; 7 nucleotides match TRBD1. The CDR3 length is 13 residues. The germline V gene encodes CDR1 MNHEY and CDR2 SVGAGI. V lost 2 bases, J lost 5 bases, and 2 bases stayed unmatched. The CDR3 loop is CASSYPTGYGYTF. DNA of the CDR3: TGTGCCAGCAGTTACCCGACAGGGTATGGCTACACCTTC.

This clonotype was counted many times. The V and J genes are TRBV11-2 and TRBJ1-4, with 7 bases matching TRBD1. From germline, CDR1 is SGHAT and CDR2 FQNNGV. With V trimmed by 5 bases and J by 5 bases, 8 bases remained unmatched. The CDR3 contains 15 residues. CDR3 sequence reads: CASSQGQLKNEKLFF. The CDR3 bases are TGTGCCAGCAGCCAGGGACAGCTCAAGAATGAAAAACTGTTTTTT.

This clonotype was observed many times. This chain links TRBV7-3 with TRBJ2-3; weak D call: TRBD2 (5 bases). Germline assignment: CDR1 SGHTA and CDR2 FQGTGA. Trimming removed 6 bases from V and 3 bases from J, with 10 bases in between. This CDR3 region has 13 residues. The CDR3: CASSLSGTDTQYF. The CDR3 DNA sequence: TGTGCCAGCAGTTTGTCGGGGACAGATACGCAGTATTTT.

This clonotype showed up many times. CDR3 sequence reads: CASSRTSGGVTDTQYF. CDR3 bases: TGTGCCAGCAGCCGGACTAGCGGGGGAGTTACAGATACGCAGTATTTT. The chain combines TRBV5-4 with TRBJ2-3, with 13 bases fitting TRBD2. From germline, CDR1 is SGHNT and CDR2 YYREEE (reference sequence). The CDR3 is made up of 16 amino acids. The V and J ends lost 4 bases and 3 bases, in that order; junction bases with no gene match: 5.

This chain links TRBV5-5 with TRBJ2-7; D not certain. Germline V gene data show CDR1 as SGHKS and CDR2 as YYEKEE (reference sequence). V lost 7 bases to trimming and J lost 5 bases, with 13 bases between them. This CDR3 is 12 amino acids long. In DNA form, the CDR3 reads TGTGCCAGCTTGACCCTTAAGAACGAGCAGTACTTC. Its protein product is CASLTLKNEQYF.

The chain links TRBV18 to TRBJ1-5, with a weak D call TRBD1 (5 bases). V was cut by 2 bases and J by 0 bases, with 11 bases left in between. The CDR3 has 16 amino acids. Germline CDR1 and CDR2: KGHSH and LQKENI. CDR3 in DNA: TGTGCCAGCTCACCAGGGGGTCTTTATAGCAATCAGCCCCAGCATTTT. This sequence encodes CASSPGGLYSNQPQHF.

The sample holds many counts of this clonotype. The V and J genes are TRBV4-2 and TRBJ1-3; maybe TRBD1 (5 bases). The V end lost 4 bases, the J end lost 0 bases, and 13 bases lay between the germline ends. The germline V gene has CDR1 LGHNA and CDR2 YNFKEQ. This CDR3 is 16 amino acids long. The CDR3 protein is CASSRTGRHSGNTIYF. The CDR3 DNA sequence: TGTGCCAGCAGCCGCACGGGACGGCACTCTGGAAACACCATATATTTT.

This clonotype was seen repeatedly, ten times or more. This chain links TRBV6-1 with TRBJ1-5; no clear D. Trimming took off 6 bases at V and 3 bases at J, with 9 bases between the two ends. In germline, CDR1 is MNHNS, CDR2 SASEGT. The CDR3 consists of 13 residues. This CDR3 reads CASRAVNNQPQHF. The DNA of the CDR3 is TGTGCCAGCAGAGCAGTAAACAATCAGCCCCAGCATTTT.

The chain recombines TRBV3-1 with TRBJ2-1; 7 nucleotides line up with TRBD1. CDR1 and CDR2 from the germline V gene are LGHDT and YNNKEL (reference sequence). V was pared by 2 bases and J by 7 bases, with 8 bases of the junction left unmatched. CDR3 length: 15 residues. The CDR3, as DNA: TGTGCCAGCAGCCAATGGGACAGACCGAATAATGAGCAGTTCTTC. Translation gives CASSQWDRPNNEQFF.

The CDR3 sequence: CASSLTATSYEQYF. The CDR3 bases are TGCGCCAGCAGCCTGACAGCGACCTCCTACGAGCAGTACTTC. This chain uses TRBV5-1 with TRBJ2-7; tentative D call: TRBD1 (5 bases). V was cut by 4 bases and J by 0 bases, with 11 bases left in between. CDR1 and CDR2 from the germline V gene are SGHRS and YFSETQ. The CDR3 is made up of 14 amino acids.